A selection of T cell receptor beta chains follows, all from one sample in a study of T cells expressing NK-cell markers. TCRdb reprocessed the 5' RACE reads and reports one entry per CDR3 protein, with no DNA. The listing records some 110,000 distinct CDR3 sequences. Specimen: blood T cells: a sorted CD56 or NKG2C T cell subset, CD4+ or CD8+ T cells, or bulk PBMC T cells (not recorded which). The receptor set was obtained from a woman aged 18-70 years in good health. The CDR3 runs from the conserved cysteine through the conserved F or W. Clone size appears in some rows only: once, few, many, or a class for an expanded clone.

cdr3_aa: CASSRWRNQPQHF
cdr3_length: 13
v_call: TRBV12-3/TRBV12-4
clone_size: -
j_call: TRBJ1-5

cdr3_aa: CASSYTMVKNIQYF
cdr3_length: 14
v_call: TRBV6-2/TRBV6-3
clone_size: -
j_call: TRBJ2-4

cdr3_aa: CASSEARQGENEQFF
cdr3_length: 15
v_call: TRBV2
clone_size: -
j_call: TRBJ2-1

cdr3_aa: CASSVGGAWTEAFF
cdr3_length: 14
v_call: TRBV9
clone_size: -
j_call: TRBJ1-1

cdr3_aa: CASSQDAGSSGNTIYF
cdr3_length: 16
v_call: TRBV4-3
clone_size: large
j_call: TRBJ1-3

cdr3_aa: CASSVSSEGPTDTQYF
cdr3_length: 16
v_call: TRBV9
clone_size: -
j_call: TRBJ2-3

cdr3_aa: CASSFTPYYNEQFF
cdr3_length: 14
v_call: TRBV6-5
clone_size: -
j_call: TRBJ2-1

cdr3_aa: CASSAGTSGEFQETQYF
cdr3_length: 17
v_call: TRBV19
clone_size: -
j_call: TRBJ2-5

cdr3_aa: CASSLGAGGPYEQYF
cdr3_length: 15
v_call: TRBV27
clone_size: -
j_call: TRBJ2-7

cdr3_aa: CASSQWTGTNTGELFF
cdr3_length: 16
v_call: TRBV12-3/TRBV12-4
clone_size: -
j_call: TRBJ2-2

cdr3_aa: CSDDRVGGYTF
cdr3_length: 11
v_call: TRBV29-1
clone_size: -
j_call: TRBJ1-2

cdr3_aa: CATSQGTGAYEQYF
cdr3_length: 14
v_call: TRBV15
clone_size: -
j_call: TRBJ2-7

cdr3_aa: CASSQSVLGLAPQQFF
cdr3_length: 16
v_call: TRBV16
clone_size: -
j_call: TRBJ2-1

cdr3_aa: CATLQREMREQFF
cdr3_length: 13
v_call: TRBV5-4
clone_size: -
j_call: TRBJ2-1

cdr3_aa: CASSHSLNTEAFF
cdr3_length: 13
v_call: TRBV7-9
clone_size: -
j_call: TRBJ1-1

cdr3_aa: CASSSRQPDTQYF
cdr3_length: 13
v_call: TRBV11-2
clone_size: -
j_call: TRBJ2-3

cdr3_aa: CSAARGLDVNNEQFF
cdr3_length: 15
v_call: TRBV20-1
clone_size: -
j_call: TRBJ2-1

cdr3_aa: CSARMGVQANYGYTF
cdr3_length: 15
v_call: TRBV20-1
clone_size: -
j_call: TRBJ1-2

cdr3_aa: CASRLGETQYF
cdr3_length: 11
v_call: TRBV12-3/TRBV12-4
clone_size: -
j_call: TRBJ2-5

cdr3_aa: CASSLLRASYEQYF
cdr3_length: 14
v_call: TRBV5-6
clone_size: -
j_call: TRBJ2-7

cdr3_aa: CSVEVDSNYNEQFF
cdr3_length: 14
v_call: TRBV29-1
clone_size: -
j_call: TRBJ2-1

cdr3_aa: CASSIPGQGGWEQYF
cdr3_length: 15
v_call: TRBV12-3/TRBV12-4
clone_size: -
j_call: TRBJ2-7

cdr3_aa: CASSFEGSSAYEQYF
cdr3_length: 15
v_call: TRBV5-1
clone_size: -
j_call: TRBJ2-7

cdr3_aa: CASSATGGGETQYF
cdr3_length: 14
v_call: TRBV9
clone_size: -
j_call: TRBJ2-5

cdr3_aa: CASSLWGQGAGDEKLFF
cdr3_length: 17
v_call: TRBV27
clone_size: -
j_call: TRBJ1-4

cdr3_aa: CASSQGYPETQYF
cdr3_length: 13
v_call: TRBV6-2/TRBV6-3
clone_size: -
j_call: TRBJ2-5

cdr3_aa: CSVQNHPPAAGGFF
cdr3_length: 14
v_call: TRBV29-1
clone_size: -
j_call: TRBJ1-1

cdr3_aa: CATSRVPGNQPQHF
cdr3_length: 14
v_call: TRBV15
clone_size: -
j_call: TRBJ1-5

cdr3_aa: CASSLTSLAGDEQFF
cdr3_length: 15
v_call: TRBV7-8
clone_size: -
j_call: TRBJ2-1

cdr3_aa: CASTPSGRGNIQYF
cdr3_length: 14
v_call: TRBV23-1
clone_size: -
j_call: TRBJ2-4

cdr3_aa: CASSTPPYEQYF
cdr3_length: 12
v_call: TRBV19
clone_size: -
j_call: TRBJ2-7

cdr3_aa: CASSQHGGQYF
cdr3_length: 11
v_call: TRBV4-1
clone_size: -
j_call: TRBJ2-5

cdr3_aa: CASSLGLEPYNEQFF
cdr3_length: 15
v_call: TRBV13
clone_size: -
j_call: TRBJ2-1

cdr3_aa: CASSMMNFRWNEQFF
cdr3_length: 15
v_call: TRBV19
clone_size: -
j_call: TRBJ2-1

cdr3_aa: CASSPGGGGYNEQFF
cdr3_length: 15
v_call: TRBV27
clone_size: -
j_call: TRBJ2-1

cdr3_aa: CASSYSRRNTEAFF
cdr3_length: 14
v_call: TRBV6-5
clone_size: -
j_call: TRBJ1-1

cdr3_aa: CSASGVGLYTF
cdr3_length: 11
v_call: TRBV20-1
clone_size: -
j_call: TRBJ1-2

cdr3_aa: CSARDLQSVYEQFF
cdr3_length: 14
v_call: TRBV20-1
clone_size: -
j_call: TRBJ2-1

cdr3_aa: CASSLFVRSVDGYTF
cdr3_length: 15
v_call: TRBV7-9
clone_size: -
j_call: TRBJ1-2

cdr3_aa: CASSQARSYYGYTF
cdr3_length: 14
v_call: TRBV4-3
clone_size: -
j_call: TRBJ1-2

cdr3_aa: CASSPPGRNEQYF
cdr3_length: 13
v_call: TRBV18
clone_size: -
j_call: TRBJ2-7

cdr3_aa: CASSYSVGGETQYF
cdr3_length: 14
v_call: TRBV6-5
clone_size: -
j_call: TRBJ2-5

cdr3_aa: CASSLVSGAHLYQETQYF
cdr3_length: 18
v_call: TRBV11-2
clone_size: -
j_call: TRBJ2-5

cdr3_aa: CASSLPGGELFF
cdr3_length: 12
v_call: TRBV7-9
clone_size: -
j_call: TRBJ2-2

cdr3_aa: CASSFGRAGEQYF
cdr3_length: 13
v_call: TRBV9
clone_size: -
j_call: TRBJ2-7